The clone carrying this TCR beta chain showed up just a few times. Its antigen is not known. Germline loops: CDR1 SGHTA, CDR2 FQGTGA. This CDR3 comprises 13 residues. With V trimmed by 5 bases and J by 7 bases, 4 bases remained unmatched. This entry comes from a study of vaccination and CD4 T cells after COVID-19. Study-level information: The study enrolled six male and four female convalescents, two of whom were Hispanic. Findings of the study overall: With convalescent patients, a median roughly 88% of reactive clones emerged solely after vaccination.

Treatment of the sample: approximately 9-day PBMC culture with coronavirus spike peptide pools or control peptides (ViraFEST assay). ViraFEST relied on peptide pools to expand antigen-specific T cells; the TCRs were sequenced afterward. The Oncomine TCR Beta short-read assay was applied to DNA of cultured CD4+ T cells. TCRdb reprocessed the PCR reads with MiXCR, giving one entry per CDR3 protein. The table includes about 5,200 distinct CDR3 sequences, about 30% detected once. Sequencing was performed on CD4+ T cells from blood, cultured in vitro, taken after SARS-CoV-2 vaccination. This rearrangement joins TRBV7-3 to TRBJ2-3, with TRBD2 matching over 9 bases. The receptor was derived from a human donor who had recovered from COVID-19. CDR3 in amino acids: CASSPGTSNTQYF. The CDR3 DNA reads TGTGCCAGCAGCCCCGGGACTAGCAATACGCAGTATTTT.